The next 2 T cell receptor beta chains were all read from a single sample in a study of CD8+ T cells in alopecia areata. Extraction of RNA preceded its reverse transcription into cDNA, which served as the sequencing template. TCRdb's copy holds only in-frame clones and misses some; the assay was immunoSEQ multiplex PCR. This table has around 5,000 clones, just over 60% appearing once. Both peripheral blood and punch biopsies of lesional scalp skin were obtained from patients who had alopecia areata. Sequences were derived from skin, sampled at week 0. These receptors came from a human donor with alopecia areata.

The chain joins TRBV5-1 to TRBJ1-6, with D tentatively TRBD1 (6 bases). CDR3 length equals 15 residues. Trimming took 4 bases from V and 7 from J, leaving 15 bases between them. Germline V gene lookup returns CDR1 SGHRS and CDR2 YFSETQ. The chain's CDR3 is CASSLIQGSNSPLHF. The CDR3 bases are TGCGCCAGCAGCCTGATACAGGGCTCGAATTCACCCCTCCACTTT.

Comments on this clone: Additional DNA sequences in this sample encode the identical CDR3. CDR3 protein: CASSQEGYTGELFF. The CDR3 region has the DNA TGCGCCAGCAGCCAAGAAGGGTACACCGGGGAGCTGTTTTTT. V is TRBV4-1 and J is TRBJ2-2; D gene ambiguous. The V end lost 0 bases, the J end lost 3 bases, and 5 bases lay between the germline ends. CDR3 length: 14 amino acids. Germline V gene sequence: CDR1 MGHRA, CDR2 YSYEKL.